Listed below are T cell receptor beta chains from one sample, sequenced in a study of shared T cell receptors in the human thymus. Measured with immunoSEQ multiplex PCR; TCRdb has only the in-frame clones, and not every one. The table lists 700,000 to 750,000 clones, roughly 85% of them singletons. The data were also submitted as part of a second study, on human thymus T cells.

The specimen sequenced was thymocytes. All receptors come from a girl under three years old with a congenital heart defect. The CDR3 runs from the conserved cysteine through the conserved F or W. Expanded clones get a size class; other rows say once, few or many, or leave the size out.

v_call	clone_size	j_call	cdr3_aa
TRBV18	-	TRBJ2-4	CASSPSGWLAKNIQYF
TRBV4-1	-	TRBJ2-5	CASSQSGGAGETQYF
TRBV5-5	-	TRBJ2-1	CASSLEGGPEFF
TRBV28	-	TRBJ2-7	CASRKQGGSYEQYF
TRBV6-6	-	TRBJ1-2	CASSWGTGYYGYTF
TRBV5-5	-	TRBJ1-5	CASRRDNSNQPQHF
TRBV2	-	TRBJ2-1	CASSDDRFSYNEQFF
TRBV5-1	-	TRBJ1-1	CASSLQGNTEAFF
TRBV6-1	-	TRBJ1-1	CASSDRDISGKCTEAFF
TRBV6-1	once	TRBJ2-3	CASSDSNFRATDTQYF
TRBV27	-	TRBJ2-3	CASSLKRLTSTDTQYF
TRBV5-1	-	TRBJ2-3	CASSLAGTKTSTDTQYF
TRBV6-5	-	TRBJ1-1	CASSTNRGLFTEAFF
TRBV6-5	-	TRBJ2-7	CATNAGKTSYEQYF
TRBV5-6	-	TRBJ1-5	CASSVRGDYYSNQPQHF
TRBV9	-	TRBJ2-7	CASSVDMDRGYEQYF
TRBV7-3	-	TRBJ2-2	CASSLNAPGGNTGELFF
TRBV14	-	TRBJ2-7	CASSHEGGEQYF
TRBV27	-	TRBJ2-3	CASRGGGVLDTQYF
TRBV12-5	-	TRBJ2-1	CASGRQEQFF
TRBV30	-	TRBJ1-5	CAWTPPGQNTNSNQPQHF
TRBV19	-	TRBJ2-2	CASSIEWQREGTGELFF
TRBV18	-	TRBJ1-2	CASSSYFPGYTF
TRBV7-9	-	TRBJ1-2	CASSPLDGTAINYGYTF
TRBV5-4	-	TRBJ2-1	CASSLGQGKVNNEQFF
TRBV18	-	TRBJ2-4	CASSPTATPLAKNIQYF
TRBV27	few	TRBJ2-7	CASSLSNPPGQGISEQYF
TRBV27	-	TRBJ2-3	CASSFSPTLTQYF
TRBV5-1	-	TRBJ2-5	CASSPDRDSYTETQYF
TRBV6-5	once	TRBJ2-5	CASSYQETQYF
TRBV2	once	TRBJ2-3	CASSTTSGATRDTQYF
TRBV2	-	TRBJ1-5	CASSAGDRAYQPQHF
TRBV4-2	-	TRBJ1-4	CASSLTGSPSPKLFF
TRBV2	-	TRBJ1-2	CASGREGHYGYTF
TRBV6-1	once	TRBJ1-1	CASSEWARTLENTEAFF
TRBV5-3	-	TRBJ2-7	CARSHRQGVCGHYEQYF
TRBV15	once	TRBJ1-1	CATSRGGTAYGDEAFF
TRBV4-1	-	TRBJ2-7	CASSQDRGTGISYEQYF
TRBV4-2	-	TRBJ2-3	CASSQPDRGGTDTQYF
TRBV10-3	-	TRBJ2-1	CAIREFLGNGPRLEQFF
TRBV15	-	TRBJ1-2	CATSRDSQRQSIEANYGYTF
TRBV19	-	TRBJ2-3	CASRAGPGLNSTSTDTQYF
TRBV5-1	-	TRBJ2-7	CASSLETARTPVEQYF
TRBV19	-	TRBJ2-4	CASSFPGTENQNIQYF
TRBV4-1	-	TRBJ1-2	CASSRVGQGQVGRGYTF
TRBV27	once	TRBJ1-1	CASSSPSGQHTEAFF
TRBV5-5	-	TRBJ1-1	CASSLTGTEAFF
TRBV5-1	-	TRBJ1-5	CASSCRDNWQPQHF
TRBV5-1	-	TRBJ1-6	CASSVKEGSPLHF
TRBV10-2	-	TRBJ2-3	CASSEGDPPAGAYTDTQYF